Included here is one T cell receptor beta chain sequence, with context. The antigen is unknown. There are 16 residues in the CDR3. Trimming at V came to 2 bases and at J to 4 bases, leaving 6 bases not matched to a gene. Germline V lookup: CDR1 KGHSH, CDR2 LQKENI. The sample belongs to a study of cytomegalovirus exposure and HLA in healthy donors. Regarding the study as a whole: Generally TCR sequences proved uncommon, though certain public TCRs appeared in numerous donors.

All the people who gave samples were healthy bone marrow donors. With 60 Vbeta and 13 Jbeta primers, the PCR was carried out. TCRdb's copy holds only in-frame clones and misses some; the assay was immunoSEQ multiplex PCR. The table records approximately 220,000 clones, over 60% of them present only once. The V and J genes are TRBV18 and TRBJ2-1; 9 bases are a match to TRBD2. The sample consisted of PBMCs. The TCR sequence derives from a male donor in good health and CMV-seronegative. Here the CDR3 DNA reads TGTGCCAGCTCACCAAGAGGGACTAGCCCGTACAATGAGCAGTTCTTC. It yields the protein CASSPRGTSPYNEQFF.